This T cell receptor beta chain was identified during a study of blood T cell repertoires in COVID-19. About the research overall: Sample material is recorded as cDNA or gDNA derived from T cells, B-cell-depleted T cells, or PBMCs.

The CDR3 extends over 15 amino acids. V was shortened by 3 bases and J by 7 bases, with 18 bases between the two germline ends. Germline CDR1 is MNHNS and CDR2 is SASEGT. The repertoire was sequenced with immunoSEQ multiplex PCR; TCRdb's copy has only in-frame clones and lacks some. The sample shows about 240,000 clones, 85% to 90% of them seen only once. The sequenced sample was peripheral blood. The sequence derives from a woman in her 70s with active or convalescent COVID-19. The chain is built from TRBV6-1 and TRBJ1-1; the D is unclear. CDR3 DNA: TGTGCCAGCAGTGACCACAAGGGCGGGAACGGTGAAGCTTTCTTT. It translates to CASSDHKGGNGEAFF.